Below, 16 T cell receptor beta chains from the same sample are listed, as sequenced in a study of Ad26.COV2.S vaccination and SARS-CoV-2 variants. Treatment denoted: over 15 received Ad26.COV2.S at low or high dose, single or two shots; about 5 received placebo; per-sample allocation not given. Sampling occurred on day 63 after the first vaccine or placebo injection. Sequencing was performed with immunoSEQ multiplex PCR; in TCRdb, only in-frame clones are kept and a portion is missing. The data show 240,000 or so clones, roughly 90% seen once. This specimen consisted of peripheral blood, obtained in a trial of Ad26.COV2.S vaccine versus placebo. These receptor sequences come from a person between 18 and 59 years old who received the Ad26.COV2.S COVID-19 vaccine or a placebo.

The V gene is TRBV11-3, the J gene TRBJ2-1, with D tentatively TRBD2 (7 bases). Germline lookup yields CDR1 SGHNT and CDR2 YENEEA. This CDR3 region has 13 residues. V lost 6 bases to trimming and J lost 8 bases, with 14 bases between them. The CDR3 DNA reads as TGTGCCAGCAGGGGAGGGGGGAATGATGAGCAGTTCTTC. Protein: CASRGGGNDEQFF.

This clone was picked up a small number of times. The rearrangement links TRBV7-9 to TRBJ1-6; TRBD1 matches at 10 bases. The CDR3 length is 14 residues. V trimming: 5 bases; J trimming: 10 bases; junction bases outside the gene matches: 5. Looked up from germline, CDR1 is SEHNR and CDR2 is FQNEAQ (reference sequence). CDR3 nucleotides: TGTGCCAGCAGCGTACCGGGACAGGGGTCACCCCTCCACTTT. Amino acid sequence: CASSVPGQGSPLHF.

The V and J genes are TRBV24-1 and TRBJ2-1, with 8 nucleotides matching TRBD2. Germline lookup yields CDR1 KGHDR and CDR2 SFDVKD. This CDR3 is 15 amino acids long. After removal of 9 bases from V and 4 bases from J, the junction contained 10 bases not matched to a gene. The DNA for the CDR3 is TGTGCCACCCGGGGTAGCGGGGCTCTGTACAATGAGCAGTTCTTC. Protein sequence: CATRGSGALYNEQFF.

J is TRBJ2-2 and V is TRBV28; 9 nucleotides match TRBD2. Germline V gene data show CDR1 as MDHEN and CDR2 as SYDVKM. J was trimmed by 9 bases and V by 2 bases; bases with no gene match: 10. The CDR3 is made up of 16 amino acids. The CDR3 region has the DNA TGTGCCAGCAGTTTAGGGGGTAGCGGGAGAGACTGGGAGCTGTTTTTT. Protein sequence: CASSLGGSGRDWELFF.

The rearrangement uses TRBV27 and TRBJ2-7; D is uncertain. Trimming took off 5 bases at V and 7 bases at J, with 24 bases between the two ends. This CDR3 is built from 16 residues. Germline-derived CDR1 and CDR2 are MNHEY and SMNVEV (reference sequence). The CDR3 is CASSISNRMDAEEQYF. CDR3 nucleotide sequence: TGTGCCAGCAGTATCTCCAACCGAATGGACGCGGAAGAGCAGTACTTC.

J is TRBJ2-7 and V is TRBV10-1, with TRBD1 matching over 8 bases. In germline, CDR1 is WNHNN, CDR2 SYGVQD (reference sequence). The V and J ends lost 0 bases and 2 bases, in that order; junction bases with no gene match: 12. CDR3 length: 18 residues. This chain's CDR3 is CASSESIAGQGAPYEQYF. The CDR3 region has the DNA TGCGCCAGCAGTGAGTCGATTGCGGGGCAGGGGGCCCCCTACGAGCAGTACTTC.

This clone was recorded once. V is TRBV14 and J is TRBJ2-5, with D perhaps matching TRBD1 or TRBD2 (5 bases each). The CDR3 spans 14 residues. Germline V gives CDR1 SGHDN, CDR2 FVKESK. Trimming pared 3 bases from V and 5 bases from J, leaving 13 bases between. For the CDR3, the DNA is TGTGCCAGCAGCCAGCCGGGGCTGTTGGAGACCCAGTACTTC. Its protein is CASSQPGLLETQYF.

The V gene is TRBV7-2, the J gene TRBJ1-3; D unclear. The CDR3 has 15 amino acids. Germline values: CDR1 SGHTA, CDR2 FQGNSA. The V end lost 0 bases, the J end lost 2 bases, and 8 bases lay between the germline ends. This CDR3 reads CASSLAYRAGNTIYF. The CDR3 DNA reads TGTGCCAGCAGCTTAGCGTACCGGGCTGGAAACACCATATATTTT.

The J gene is TRBJ1-3, the V gene TRBV28, with a tentative D call TRBD1 (6 bases). Germline CDR1 MDHEN, CDR2 SYDVKM. V was cut by 4 bases and J by 1 base, with 11 bases left in between. This CDR3 region has 15 residues. For the CDR3, the DNA is TGTGCCAGCAGTTCGCCACAGGGTTCTGGAAACACCATATATTTT. This translates into CASSSPQGSGNTIYF. Full variable domain (remainder filled in from reference TRBV28 and TRBJ1-3): DVKVTQSSRYLVKRTGEKVFLECVQDMDHENMFWYRQDPGLGLRLIYFSYDVKMKEKGDIPEGYSVSREKKERFSLILESASTNQTSMYLCASSSPQGSGNTIYFGEGSWLTVV.

The rearrangement joins TRBV7-9 to TRBJ2-7, with 9 bases identical to TRBD1. The CDR3 runs to 14 residues. CDR1 is SEHNR and CDR2 is FQNEAQ in the germline V gene (reference sequence). J lost 7 bases, V lost 11 bases, and 15 bases had no gene match. This CDR3 reads CARIRTGAPREQYF. CDR3 coding DNA: TGTGCCCGAATCAGGACAGGGGCACCAAGGGAGCAGTACTTC.

This clone was seen just once. V usage is TRBV4-3 and J usage is TRBJ2-7, with D possibly being TRBD1 or TRBD2 (6 bases each). The V end was cut by 0 bases, the J end by 2 bases, with 8 bases between. Germline CDR1 reads LGHNA; CDR2 reads YSLEER. CDR3 length equals 14 residues. CDR3 residues: CASSQDRGPYEQYF. CDR3 sequence (DNA): TGCGCCAGCAGCCAAGATCGGGGGCCCTACGAGCAGTACTTC.

This clone was seen only a few times. The chain joins TRBV10-3 to TRBJ2-7, with TRBD1 matching over 8 bases. The germline V gene encodes CDR1 ENHRY and CDR2 SYGVKD. J lost 2 bases, V lost 2 bases, and 5 bases had no gene match. The CDR3 extends over 15 amino acids. The CDR3 sequence: CAISERAGGAYEQYF. The CDR3 DNA reads TGTGCCATCAGTGAGAGGGCAGGGGGCGCCTACGAGCAGTACTTC.

The chain recombines TRBV2 with TRBJ2-7, with D unclear. The CDR3 totals 13 residues. The V end lost 7 bases, the J end lost 6 bases, and 16 bases lay between the germline ends. The germline V gene has CDR1 SNHLY and CDR2 FYNNEI. In DNA form, the CDR3 reads TGTGCCAGCATTCTGGTTTGGGTTGGCGAGCAGTACTTC. Its translation is CASILVWVGEQYF.

This chain connects TRBV20-1 to TRBJ1-1; the D is unclear. Germline assignment: CDR1 DFQATT and CDR2 SNEGSKA (reference sequence). The germline V and J ends were trimmed by 0 bases and 6 bases, with 5 bases remaining between them. CDR3 length: 11 amino acids. The CDR3: CSARDFPEAFF. For the CDR3, the DNA is TGCAGTGCTAGAGATTTCCCTGAAGCTTTCTTT.

This clone was detected once. In DNA, the CDR3 is TGTGCCAGTAGTACGACAGGGTATGGCTACACCTTC. Translated, it gives CASSTTGYGYTF. The chain is built from TRBV19 and TRBJ1-2; 7 bases line up with TRBD1. The germline CDR1 and CDR2 sequences are LNHDA and SQIVND (reference sequence). Losses at the gene ends were 4 bases for V and 5 bases for J; bases not matched to a gene: 1. This CDR3 spans 12 amino acids.

The chain links TRBV27 to TRBJ2-7, with 12 bases matching TRBD2. CDR3 length: 16 residues. Unmatched junction bases numbered 9, after V lost 5 bases and J lost 4 bases. Germline V CDR1 and CDR2: MNHEY, SMNVEV (reference sequence). The CDR3 DNA sequence: TGTGCCAGCAGTACACTCTCTAGCGGGAGGGGTTACGAGCAGTACTTC. This codes for CASSTLSSGRGYEQYF.